Listed below are T cell receptor beta chains from one sample, sequenced in a study of T cell repertoires in cytomegalovirus infection. These TCRs' antigens remain unknown. TCRdb recomputed calls from the reads with MiXCR, one row per CDR3 protein. The sample lists roughly 120,000 distinct CDR3 sequences; around 30% were seen once. Sample: CD8+ T cells from cultured PBMCs, taken from culture after CMV antigen stimulation. The origin of the receptors is a human donor in good health (CMV status not recorded). Some clones in this sample may be carry-over from other donors' samples. Both conserved end residues are part of each CDR3. Each record gives: clone size, V gene, D gene, J gene, CDR3 length, CDR3 protein, CDR3 DNA. A D gene is named only where the DNA matches it firmly. Where a row states a size, it is once, few, many or the class of an expanded clone; other rows omit it.

>.|TRBV7-9|.|TRBJ2-1|12
CASSLSNNEQFF
TGTGCCAGCAGCTTATCAAACAATGAGCAGTTCTTC
>.|TRBV27|.|TRBJ2-2|12
CASSGPTRELFF
TGTGCCAGCAGTGGACCCACCCGGGAGCTGTTTTTT
>few|TRBV13|.|TRBJ1-1|14
CASVPNPMNTEAFF
TGTGCCAGCGTACCCAACCCCATGAACACTGAAGCTTTCTTT
>.|TRBV20-1|.|TRBJ1-6|16
CSALKDQARVDSPLHF
TGCAGTGCTCTAAAAGATCAGGCCAGGGTAGATTCACCCCTCCACTTT
>many|TRBV7-6|TRBD1|TRBJ2-7|14
CASSPGTGSYEQYF
TGTGCCAGCAGCCCCGGGACAGGGTCCTACGAGCAGTACTTC
>few|TRBV28|TRBD1|TRBJ1-5|18
CASSLVGQGAASNQPQHF
TGTGCCAGCAGTTTGGTAGGACAGGGGGCAGCTAGCAATCAGCCCCAGCATTTT
>many|TRBV7-2|.|TRBJ2-5|12
CASTSTWETQYF
TGTGCCAGCACCTCAACGTGGGAGACCCAGTACTTC
>medium-sized|TRBV9|.|TRBJ2-7|12
CASSVEKDEQYF
TGTGCCAGCAGCGTAGAAAAGGACGAGCAGTACTTC
>few|TRBV7-2|.|TRBJ1-3|14
CAIRERVSGNTIYF
TGTGCCATCCGAGAGAGGGTTTCTGGAAACACCATATATTTT
>.|TRBV6-1|.|TRBJ2-7|14
CASSEGPRNYEQYF
TGTGCCAGCAGTGAAGGTCCGAGGAATTACGAGCAGTACTTC
>many|TRBV7-9|.|TRBJ1-1|16
CASSPHRFGTNTEAFF
TGTGCCAGCAGCCCACACCGGTTCGGTACTAACACTGAAGCTTTCTTT
>.|TRBV6-6|.|TRBJ2-7|15
CASSYSMGLHYEQYF
TGTGCCAGCAGTTACTCGATGGGACTGCACTACGAGCAGTACTTC
>.|TRBV12-3/TRBV12-4|TRBD1|TRBJ1-2|16
CASSPHPGQGWGGYTF
TGTGCCAGCAGTCCGCACCCGGGACAGGGATGGGGTGGCTACACCTTC
>.|TRBV20-1|TRBD2|TRBJ2-3|15
CSAKGLAGNTDTQYF
TGCAGTGCCAAGGGGCTAGCGGGAAACACAGATACGCAGTATTTT
>once|TRBV7-8|.|TRBJ2-1|18
CASSFWPPAGSSYNEQFF
TGTGCCAGCAGCTTTTGGCCCCCGGCGGGGTCGTCCTACAATGAGCAGTTCTTC
>few|TRBV6-6|.|TRBJ2-2|13
CASSYSWPKELFF
TGTGCCAGCAGTTACTCTTGGCCCAAAGAGCTGTTTTTT
>.|TRBV4-1|.|TRBJ1-5|18
CASSQEVPMGSKYQPQHF
TGCGCCAGCAGCCAAGAGGTTCCTATGGGCAGTAAGTATCAGCCCCAGCATTTT
>many|TRBV7-8|.|TRBJ1-2|16
CASSLVREVVNYGYTF
TGTGCCAGCAGCTTAGTTAGGGAGGTGGTGAACTATGGCTACACCTTC
>few|TRBV4-1|.|TRBJ1-3|14
CASSPPFSGNTIYF
TGCGCCAGCAGCCCCCCCTTCTCTGGAAACACCATATATTTT
>.|TRBV19|TRBD2|TRBJ2-1|15
CASSGTSGGYNEQFF
TGTGCCAGTAGTGGCACTAGCGGGGGTTACAATGAGCAGTTCTTC
>.|TRBV7-3|TRBD1|TRBJ2-1|15
CASSLTGDFYNEQFF
TGTGCCAGCAGCTTGACAGGGGATTTCTACAATGAGCAGTTCTTC
>many|TRBV7-8|.|TRBJ2-7|15
CASSLDAGASYEQYF
TGTGCCAGCAGCTTAGATGCGGGGGCCTCCTACGAGCAGTACTTC
>many|TRBV20-1|TRBD1|TRBJ1-1|16
CSARRPGGQVNTEAFF
TGCAGTGCTAGACGTCCCGGGGGACAGGTGAACACTGAAGCTTTCTTT
>.|TRBV28|.|TRBJ2-3|16
CASSLWGRAGTDTQYF
TGTGCCAGCAGTTTGTGGGGCAGGGCAGGCACAGATACGCAGTATTTT
>.|TRBV2|.|TRBJ1-1|17
CASTYPTTGRWDTVAFF
TGTGCCAGCACATATCCTACAACAGGTCGGTGGGACACTGTAGCTTTCTTT
>.|TRBV29-1|TRBD2|TRBJ2-1|18
CSVEGVAGAASSYNEQFF
TGCAGCGTTGAAGGAGTAGCGGGGGCCGCTAGCTCCTACAATGAGCAGTTCTTC
>.|TRBV7-6|.|TRBJ2-6|18
CASSSNPYPFSGANVLTF
TGTGCCAGCAGCTCGAACCCCTATCCTTTCTCTGGGGCCAACGTCCTGACTTTC
>.|TRBV20-1|TRBD1|TRBJ1-5|19
CSALVKGQGAKESNQPQHF
TGCAGTGCTCTAGTTAAGGGACAGGGGGCTAAGGAGAGCAATCAGCCCCAGCATTTT
>.|TRBV4-3|.|TRBJ2-1|17
CASSQDTARDFYNEQFF
TGCGCCAGCAGCCAAGATACAGCCAGGGACTTCTACAATGAGCAGTTCTTC
>few|TRBV2|.|TRBJ2-2|16
CASSEALHPSTGELFF
TGTGCCAGCAGTGAAGCGCTTCATCCGTCGACCGGGGAGCTGTTTTTT
>few|TRBV6-2/TRBV6-3|TRBD1|TRBJ1-5|16
CASSSPQGESNQPQHF
TGTGCCAGCAGTTCACCACAGGGGGAAAGCAATCAGCCCCAGCATTTT
>.|TRBV4-1|TRBD2|TRBJ2-7|15
CASSLWTGGTYEQYF
TGCGCCAGCAGCCTGTGGACGGGAGGAACCTACGAGCAGTACTTC
>once|TRBV27|TRBD2|TRBJ2-1|17
CASSLLAGGAFYNEQFF
TGTGCCAGCAGTTTATTGGCGGGGGGCGCCTTCTACAATGAGCAGTTCTTC